These 25 T cell receptor beta chains originate from one sample sequenced in a study of cytomegalovirus exposure and HLA in healthy donors. The PCR contained 60 Vbeta and 13 Jbeta primers. The data were produced by immunoSEQ multiplex PCR, yet TCRdb's version contains in-frame clones alone and is incomplete. The sample carries about 170,000 clones, approximately 80% recorded once. Sequencing used PBMCs. The receptors here all came from a female donor in good health and CMV-seronegative.

As concerns this clone: One junction end does not reproduce the germline sequence, and a read error may be involved. The gene calls are TRBV7-2 and TRBJ1-2; 9 positions match TRBD1. In germline, CDR1 is SGHTA, CDR2 FQGNSA. The CDR3 loop spans 13 amino acids. DNA for the CDR3: TGTGCCAGCAGCTTAGTTTCGGGACAGGGATGTCTTTTC. The encoded protein is CASSLVSGQGCLF.

This clone has just one count. The CDR3 sequence is CACRRQGTIYGYTF. CDR3 DNA: TGTGCCTGCCGACGACAGGGTACTATCTATGGCTACACCTTC. V usage is TRBV30 and J usage is TRBJ1-2, with 7 positions matching TRBD1. The V segment lost 6 bases and the J segment 4 bases; nucleotides outside the gene matches: 11. The CDR3 consists of 14 residues. Germline loops: CDR1 GTSNPN, CDR2 SVGIG (reference sequence).

Only one count was recorded for this clone. The J gene is TRBJ2-5, the V gene TRBV10-3; 9 bases fit TRBD2. V trimming: 3 bases; J trimming: 3 bases; junction bases outside the gene matches: 5. Germline V gene lookup returns CDR1 ENHRY and CDR2 SYGVKD. This CDR3 is built from 15 residues. The CDR3 nucleotides read TGTGCCATCAGTGAAATGATAGCGGGGGAAGAGACCCAGTACTTC. This sequence encodes CAISEMIAGEETQYF.

In this sample, this clone turned up once. This chain uses TRBV9 with TRBJ1-3, with D possibly matching TRBD1 (5 bases). V lost 3 bases to trimming and J lost 4 bases, with 17 bases between them. The germline V gene encodes CDR1 SGDLS and CDR2 YYNGEE. CDR3 length: 16 residues. The CDR3 region is CASSAIQTVIGNTIYF. For the CDR3, the DNA is TGTGCCAGCAGCGCAATTCAGACAGTGATCGGAAACACCATATATTTT.

The chain employs TRBV28 and TRBJ1-1; 12 nucleotides align to TRBD1. CDR1 MDHEN and CDR2 SYDVKM come from the germline V gene. The CDR3 runs 16 residues. J lost 8 bases, V lost 11 bases, and 18 bases had no gene match. The CDR3 DNA reads TGTGCCGGCAACCCTCCCCCGGGACAGGGGGCGCGGGAAGCTTTCTTT. The encoded protein is CAGNPPPGQGAREAFF.

The rearrangement joins TRBV30 to TRBJ2-1, with 9 bases identical to TRBD1. J was trimmed by 7 bases and V by 3 bases; bases with no gene match: 10. Germline CDR1 is GTSNPN and CDR2 is SVGIG (reference sequence). This CDR3 spans 15 amino acids. CDR3 nucleotides: TGTGCCTGGAGCATATTACAGGGGGCCGGGAATGAGCAGTTCTTC. It yields the protein CAWSILQGAGNEQFF.

The chain employs TRBV6-1 and TRBJ2-6, with 11 bases lining up with TRBD2. V was clipped by 7 bases and J by 1 base; unmatched bases: 12. CDR3 length: 19 residues. Germline CDR1 MNHNS, CDR2 SASEGT. This CDR3 is CASTDLSGGAYSGANVLTF. In DNA, the CDR3 is TGTGCCAGCACTGACCTTAGCGGGGGGGCCTATTCTGGGGCCAACGTCCTGACTTTC.

The V and J genes are TRBV28 and TRBJ1-5; D gene unclear. Germline lookup yields CDR1 MDHEN and CDR2 SYDVKM. V dropped 7 bases and J dropped 3 bases, with 10 bases sitting between them. The CDR3 consists of 13 residues. CDR3 in amino acids: CASIWGDNQPQHF. Here the CDR3 DNA reads TGTGCCAGCATCTGGGGAGACAATCAGCCCCAGCATTTT.

This rearrangement joins TRBV4-3 to TRBJ2-7; 9 positions match TRBD1. In germline, CDR1 is LGHNA, CDR2 YSLEER. The CDR3 has 17 residues. J was trimmed by 2 bases and V by 1 base; bases with no gene match: 9. CDR3 loop: CASSQAQGTGYTYEQYF. The CDR3 DNA sequence: TGCGCCAGCAGCCAAGCGCAAGGGACAGGGTACACCTACGAGCAGTACTTC.

This clone was detected once. V and J are TRBV30 and TRBJ2-2, with D perhaps matching TRBD2 (5 bases). V was pared by 2 bases and J by 0 bases, with 10 bases between. The CDR3 totals 15 residues. Germline assignment: CDR1 GTSNPN and CDR2 SVGIG (reference sequence). The CDR3 DNA reads as TGTGCCTGGAGTCTGACGGGGTCGAACACCGGGGAGCTGTTTTTT. It encodes CAWSLTGSNTGELFF.

The chain employs TRBV4-3 and TRBJ1-1, with 10 bases that match TRBD1. After removal of 3 bases from V and 2 bases from J, the junction contained 3 bases not matched to a gene. Germline V gives CDR1 LGHNA, CDR2 YSLEER. The CDR3 runs 15 residues. The CDR3 nucleotides read TGCGCCAGCAGCCAGCGGACAGGGGGAAACACTGAAGCTTTCTTT. Protein product: CASSQRTGGNTEAFF.

This clone was counted a single time. The chain couples TRBV6-1 to TRBJ2-2, with a possible D match to TRBD2 (5 bases). Germline V lookup: CDR1 MNHNS, CDR2 SASEGT. Between the trimmed V and J ends, which lost 6 bases and 6 bases, there was a span of 14 bases. The CDR3 spans 14 residues. The CDR3 is CASRGWSGAGELFF. CDR3 DNA: TGTGCCAGCAGAGGATGGTCCGGGGCCGGGGAGCTGTTTTTT.

The rearrangement uses TRBV7-9 and TRBJ1-4, with D possibly being TRBD1 (6 bases). The V gene lost 1 base and the J gene lost 7 bases, with 7 bases spanning the gap. CDR1 and CDR2 (germline): SEHNR, FQNEAQ (reference sequence). This CDR3 region has 13 residues. The CDR3 here is CASSLGGGEKLFF. CDR3 DNA: TGTGCCAGCAGCTTAGGAGGGGGTGAAAAACTGTTTTTT.

The chain has TRBV5-5 and TRBJ2-7; the match to TRBD1 covers 9 bases. The CDR3 consists of 14 residues. J gave up 7 bases and V 4 bases, and 9 bases lay outside the gene matches. Germline CDR1 and CDR2: SGHKS and YYEKEE (reference sequence). CDR3 region: CASSGTGNRGEQYF. CDR3 nucleotides: TGTGCCAGCAGCGGGACAGGGAACCGCGGGGAGCAGTACTTC. The whole variable domain, remainder taken from reference TRBV5-5 and TRBJ2-7, is DAGVTQSPTHLIKTRGQQVTLRCSPISGHKSVSWYQQVLGQGPQFIFQYYEKEERGRGNFPDRFSARQFPNYSSELNVNALLLGDSALYLCASSGTGNRGEQYFGPGTRLTVT.

This clone occurred a few times. The V and J genes are TRBV7-9 and TRBJ2-2; 7 bases line up with TRBD1. This CDR3 contains 15 residues. Germline trimming cut 1 base from V and 3 bases from J; bases unmatched to any gene: 2. Germline V gene sequence: CDR1 SEHNR, CDR2 FQNEAQ (reference sequence). The CDR3 nucleotides are TGTGCCAGCAGCTTAGAGGGGGCAGACACCGGGGAGCTGTTTTTT. It codes for CASSLEGADTGELFF.

The V call is TRBV5-6, the J call TRBJ1-1; no firm D call. The CDR3 contains 14 residues. Germline loops: CDR1 SGHDT, CDR2 YYEEEE. Trimming took 2 bases from V and 3 from J, leaving 11 bases between them. The CDR3 DNA reads as TGTGCCAGCAGCTTCCTGTTGAGTCACACTGAAGCTTTCTTT. This translates into CASSFLLSHTEAFF.

The chain combines TRBV7-8 with TRBJ2-3; 7 bases agree with TRBD2. CDR1 is SGHVS, CDR2 FQNEAQ, per germline. CDR3 length: 12 residues. V shed 10 bases and J 6 bases; nucleotides not matched to a gene: 7. CDR3 sequence reads: CATHGGVDTQYF. CDR3 DNA: TGTGCCACCCATGGGGGGGTGGATACGCAGTATTTT.

This chain links TRBV5-1 with TRBJ2-7; TRBD2 aligns across 7 bases. The ends lost 5 bases at V and 7 bases at J; junction bases unmatched: 9. Germline CDR1 reads SGHRS; CDR2 reads YFSETQ. This CDR3 region has 13 residues. The CDR3 DNA sequence: TGCGCCAGCAGTCACTGGGGGGGTGGGGAGCAGTACTTC. This translates into CASSHWGGGEQYF.

This clone appeared a single time. The chain combines TRBV6-6 with TRBJ2-1; 9 nucleotides align to TRBD1. The junction had 7 bases not matched to a gene; V was cut back by 4 bases and J by 3 bases. Germline assignment: CDR1 MNHNY and CDR2 SVGAGI (reference sequence). This CDR3 region has 16 residues. The chain's CDR3 is CASSSRQGEFYNEQFF. CDR3 nucleotides: TGTGCCAGCAGTTCCAGACAGGGGGAGTTCTACAATGAGCAGTTCTTC.

This clone was detected only a few times. The V call is TRBV6-5, the J call TRBJ1-1, with TRBD1 identical over 7 bases. Germline-derived CDR1 and CDR2 are MNHEY and SVGAGI. V trimming: 0 bases; J trimming: 4 bases; junction bases outside the gene matches: 8. The CDR3 spans 16 residues. CDR3 sequence: CASSYSGGALFTEAFF. The CDR3 region has the DNA TGTGCCAGCAGTTACTCAGGGGGCGCTTTATTCACTGAAGCTTTCTTT.

The chain combines TRBV5-1 with TRBJ2-1; 11 bases align to TRBD2. Germline assignment: CDR1 SGHRS and CDR2 YFSETQ. V lost 4 bases, J lost 7 bases, and 7 bases stayed unmatched. There are 15 residues in the CDR3. The CDR3 reads CASSRTSGSINEQFF. DNA of the CDR3: TGCGCCAGCAGCCGTACTAGCGGGAGTATTAATGAGCAGTTCTTC.

J is TRBJ1-1 and V is TRBV23-1, with D unresolved. TRBV23-1 is an ORF, and what it does is uncertain. This CDR3 region has 13 residues. Trimming took off 4 bases at V and 3 bases at J, with 9 bases between the two ends. This chain's CDR3 is CASSRKRYTEAFF. The CDR3 nucleotides are TGCGCCAGCAGTCGAAAGAGGTACACTGAAGCTTTCTTT.

The V call is TRBV6-5, the J call TRBJ2-5; possibly TRBD1 for D (6 bases). Trimming took off 2 bases at V and 2 bases at J, with 9 bases between the two ends. This CDR3 is built from 14 residues. In germline, CDR1 is MNHEY, CDR2 SVGAGI. The CDR3 is CASSYPGQQETQYF. The CDR3 bases are TGTGCCAGCAGTTACCCCGGACAGCAAGAGACCCAGTACTTC.

The chain links TRBV27 to TRBJ2-2; D gene unclear. The V gene's germline CDR1 is MNHEY and CDR2 SMNVEV (reference sequence). This CDR3 contains 11 residues. V was trimmed by 8 bases and J by 2 bases, leaving 3 bases between them. The CDR3: CASSNTGELFF. In DNA, the CDR3 is TGTGCCAGCTCTAACACCGGGGAGCTGTTTTTT.

A word on this clone: The junction and the germline gene differ at one end; a read error may be behind it. The V call is TRBV27, the J call TRBJ2-2, with D maybe TRBD1 (5 bases). Germline V CDR1 and CDR2: MNHEY, SMNVEV (reference sequence). This CDR3 comprises 15 residues. The CDR3 region is CAGSLGQTSTGELFF. The DNA for the CDR3 is TGTGCCGGCAGTTTGGGGCAAACAAGCACCGGGGAGCTGTTTTTT.